Listed below are T cell receptor beta chains from one sample, sequenced in a study of beta chain features in type 1 diabetes. Here immunoSEQ multiplex PCR was the method, and the copy in TCRdb shows in-frame clones only, minus some. The sample consists of around 430,000 clones, over 25% of them appearing once. Specimen: naive CD4+ T cells from blood. These receptors were taken from a young man in good health. CDR3s include the opening cysteine and the closing phenylalanine or tryptophan. The D gene is left open where the match is weak. Not all rows give a size; the values are once, few, many and, for expanded clones, a class.

. TRBJ2-3 TRBV6-1 . CASQTSLGTDTQYF TGTGCCAGCCAGACATCGCTGGGGACAGATACGCAGTATTTT
. TRBJ1-3 TRBV30 . CAWSALGGSGNTIYF TGTGCCTGGAGTGCGCTTGGGGGTTCCGGAAACACCATATATTTT
. TRBJ2-7 TRBV7-2 few CASSSRVQGPTLVHEQYF TGTGCCAGCAGCTCTAGGGTGCAGGGGCCAACCCTCGTACACGAGCAGTACTTC
TRBD1 TRBJ2-1 TRBV29-1 . CSVEGQDINEQFF TGCAGCGTTGAGGGACAGGACATTAATGAGCAGTTCTTC
. TRBJ2-5 TRBV9 few CASSVDETQYF TGTGCCAGCAGCGTAGATGAGACCCAGTACTTC
. TRBJ2-3 TRBV6-5 . CASSSWGAADTQYF TGTGCCAGCAGTTCCTGGGGAGCGGCAGATACGCAGTATTTT
. TRBJ2-7 TRBV5-4 few CASSEAPGLKIYEQYF TGTGCCAGCAGCGAGGCCCCGGGACTGAAAATCTACGAGCAGTACTTC
TRBD1 TRBJ2-3 TRBV6-1 few CASLRGQGTDTQYF TGTGCCAGCTTACGGGGACAGGGCACAGATACGCAGTATTTT
TRBD1 TRBJ2-1 TRBV5-1 few CASSIPTGAFYNEQFF TGCGCCAGCAGCATACCGACAGGGGCTTTCTACAATGAGCAGTTCTTC
TRBD1 TRBJ2-5 TRBV30 once CAWIRETGASQETQYF TGTGCCTGGATCCGGGAGACAGGGGCTTCCCAAGAGACCCAGTACTTC
TRBD1 TRBJ2-1 TRBV27 . CASSLDRGPYNEQFF TGTGCCAGCAGTCTCGACAGGGGACCCTACAATGAGCAGTTCTTC
TRBD1 TRBJ1-2 TRBV11-2 . CASSTGASGYTF TGTGCCAGCAGTACAGGGGCAAGTGGCTACACCTTC
. TRBJ2-3 TRBV30 few CAWSPSGADTQYF TGTGCCTGGAGTCCCTCTGGGGCCGATACGCAGTATTTT
. TRBJ2-3 TRBV18 . CASSPKTMKDTQYF TGTGCCAGCTCTCCTAAAACCATGAAGGATACGCAGTATTTT
. TRBJ1-1 TRBV6-1 . CASTLNTEAFF TGTGCCAGCACGTTGAACACTGAAGCTTTCTTT
. TRBJ2-2 TRBV5-5 . CASSKRSGTGELFF TGTGCCAGCAGTAAGCGGAGTGGCACCGGGGAGCTGTTTTTT
. TRBJ2-7 TRBV6-1 few CASRLSYEQYF TGTGCCAGCAGACTTTCCTACGAGCAGTACTTC
. TRBJ1-2 TRBV7-9 . CASSPVSPLYGYTF TGTGCCAGCAGCCCTGTTTCCCCCCTCTATGGCTACACCTTC
. TRBJ2-3 TRBV5-1 . CASLYRDTQYF TGCGCCAGCTTATACAGAGATACGCAGTATTTT
. TRBJ2-7 TRBV28 few CASTMGDSKQYF TGTGCCAGCACCATGGGTGATAGCAAGCAGTACTTC
. TRBJ2-7 TRBV30 few CAWSPGGSYEQYF TGTGCCTGGAGTCCTGGGGGTTCCTACGAGCAGTACTTC
TRBD1 TRBJ1-5 TRBV7-2 once CASRDGQGTNQPQHF TGTGCCAGCAGGGACGGACAGGGAACCAATCAGCCCCAGCATTTT
TRBD1 TRBJ2-2 TRBV30 . CAWSWDRSTGELFF TGTGCCTGGAGCTGGGACAGATCGACCGGGGAGCTGTTTTTT
TRBD2 TRBJ2-5 TRBV9 . CASSLLGLAGEETQYF TGTGCCAGCAGCCTTCTGGGACTAGCGGGAGAAGAGACCCAGTACTTC
TRBD1 TRBJ2-3 TRBV30 . CAWGDRAGLKQYF TGTGCCTGGGGGGACAGGGCGGGCCTTAAGCAGTATTTT
. TRBJ1-5 TRBV30 . CAWSRGGTQHF TGTGCCTGGAGTAGGGGCGGTACCCAGCATTTT
TRBD2 TRBJ2-1 TRBV9 few CASSVRRGAGVDEQFF TGTGCCAGCAGCGTACGGCGTGGAGCGGGAGTCGATGAGCAGTTCTTC
. TRBJ1-4 TRBV20-1 few CSARGEKLFF TGCAGTGCTAGGGGGGAAAAACTGTTTTTT
. TRBJ2-3 TRBV29-1 . CSVRVWVAADTQYF TGCAGCGTCAGGGTTTGGGTGGCCGCAGATACGCAGTATTTT
TRBD2 TRBJ2-7 TRBV7-9 . CASSTSGSYEQYF TGTGCCAGCAGCACTAGCGGGAGCTACGAGCAGTACTTC
. TRBJ2-7 TRBV10-3 few CAISESFGVYEQYF TGTGCCATCAGTGAGTCATTTGGGGTCTACGAGCAGTACTTC
. TRBJ2-4 TRBV15 . CATSRDYGSPLAKNIQYF TGTGCCACCAGCAGAGATTACGGCAGCCCCTTAGCCAAAAACATTCAGTACTTC
TRBD2 TRBJ2-2 TRBV6-1 . CASNGLAEVTGELFF TGTGCCAGCAACGGACTAGCGGAAGTCACCGGGGAGCTGTTTTTT
. TRBJ2-3 TRBV14 . CASSQVEGSGTDTQYF TGTGCCAGCAGCCAAGTCGAAGGGAGCGGCACAGATACGCAGTATTTT
. TRBJ1-5 TRBV25-1 few CASSVVGDNQPQHF TGTGCCAGCAGTGTGGTGGGGGACAATCAGCCCCAGCATTTT
. TRBJ2-1 TRBV30 few CAWAQRRRGHEQFF TGTGCCTGGGCCCAAAGACGGCGAGGACATGAGCAGTTCTTC
. TRBJ2-5 TRBV7-8 once CASSLNGRVLGTQYF TGTGCCAGCAGCTTAAATGGCCGGGTGTTGGGGACCCAGTACTTC
. TRBJ2-5 TRBV11-3 . CASSPEGREETQYF TGTGCCAGCAGCCCCGAGGGCAGAGAAGAGACCCAGTACTTC
. TRBJ1-1 TRBV30 . CAWSVLGRENTEAFF TGTGCCTGGAGTGTACTGGGACGGGAGAACACTGAAGCTTTCTTT
. TRBJ2-3 TRBV5-1 . CASSLRGAHPDTQYF TGCGCCAGCAGCTTGCGGGGGGCGCACCCAGATACGCAGTATTTT
. TRBJ2-7 TRBV5-1 . CASSPRRGDYEQYF TGCGCCAGCAGCCCCCGGCGTGGGGACTACGAGCAGTACTTC
. TRBJ1-4 TRBV7-9 . CASSVSATNEKLFF TGTGCCAGCAGCGTCAGTGCAACTAATGAAAAACTGTTTTTT
. TRBJ2-3 TRBV9 . CASSAPDQDTQYF TGTGCCAGCAGTGCACCGGACCAAGATACGCAGTATTTT
. TRBJ2-1 TRBV4-2 . CASSQGGSPPEQFF TGTGCCAGCAGCCAAGGGGGGAGCCCCCCTGAGCAGTTCTTC
TRBD1 TRBJ2-5 TRBV28 . CASSTTGGPETQYF TGTGCCAGCAGCACTACAGGGGGCCCAGAGACCCAGTACTTC
. TRBJ2-5 TRBV30 . CAWSAKQGSETQYF TGTGCCTGGAGTGCGAAACAGGGATCGGAGACCCAGTACTTC
TRBD1 TRBJ2-7 TRBV27 . CASSFDDRDYEQYF TGTGCCAGCAGTTTTGACGACAGGGACTACGAGCAGTACTTC
. TRBJ1-2 TRBV30 . CAWSPLSHGYTF TGTGCCTGGAGTCCCCTGAGCCATGGCTACACCTTC
. TRBJ1-3 TRBV30 . CAWSVGRAGNTIYF TGTGCCTGGAGTGTCGGCAGGGCTGGAAACACCATATATTTT
TRBD1 TRBJ2-1 TRBV10-3 few CAISGDRENEQFF TGTGCCATCAGTGGTGACAGGGAGAATGAGCAGTTCTTC
. TRBJ2-7 TRBV9 few CASSVDSTSDSSSYEQYF TGTGCCAGCAGCGTAGACAGTACCTCTGACTCTAGCTCCTACGAGCAGTACTTC
. TRBJ2-7 TRBV4-1 . CASSQRVGLTYEQYF TGCGCCAGCAGCCAGAGGGTAGGACTAACCTACGAGCAGTACTTC
. TRBJ2-1 TRBV6-5 . CASSPGGKHEQFF TGTGCCAGCTCCCCAGGGGGGAAACATGAGCAGTTCTTC
. TRBJ1-1 TRBV30 few CAWSTGSLNTEAFF TGTGCCTGGAGTACAGGGTCTCTGAACACTGAAGCTTTCTTT
. TRBJ2-3 TRBV4-3 few CASSQGVLADTQYF TGCGCCAGCAGCCAAGGGGTCTTGGCAGATACGCAGTATTTT
TRBD1 TRBJ1-1 TRBV30 . CAWSQGEWTEAFF TGTGCCTGGAGTCAGGGGGAGTGGACTGAAGCTTTCTTT
. TRBJ2-7 TRBV6-5 . CASSLDGAVPYEQYF TGTGCCAGCAGTCTCGACGGAGCGGTTCCCTACGAGCAGTACTTC
TRBD1 TRBJ2-7 TRBV6-5 . CASGRTGQGAYEQYF TGTGCCAGTGGTCGAACCGGACAGGGGGCTTATGAGCAGTACTTC